The rows below give T cell receptor beta chains drawn from one sample of a study of shared clonotypes between healthy human individuals. Method: immunoSEQ multiplex PCR; TCRdb's copy keeps in-frame clones and lacks some. In the table there are about 1.1 million clones, roughly 80% of which are singletons. The sample was memory CD4+ T cells from PBMCs. These receptors came from a man between 18 and 35 years old in good health. Some clones in this sample may be carry-over from other donors' samples. The CDR3 runs from the conserved cysteine through the conserved F or W. Each record gives: V gene, clone size, J gene, D gene, CDR3 protein, CDR3 DNA. The D gene is left open where the match is weak. Size is omitted from some rows. Given values are once, few, many or a class for expanded clones.

v_call: TRBV27
clone_size: .
j_call: TRBJ1-2
d_call: TRBD1
cdr3_aa: CASSFIRDRGFNGYTF
cdr3_nt: TGTGCCAGCAGTTTTATCCGGGACAGGGGTTTTAATGGCTACACCTTC

v_call: TRBV5-4
clone_size: .
j_call: TRBJ2-7
d_call: .
cdr3_aa: CASSPGGQAGGHEQYF
cdr3_nt: TGTGCCAGCAGCCCCGGGGGTCAGGCCGGGGGCCACGAGCAGTACTTC

v_call: TRBV9
clone_size: .
j_call: TRBJ1-3
d_call: .
cdr3_aa: CASSAQQGHSGNTIYF
cdr3_nt: TGTGCCAGCAGCGCACAACAGGGCCACTCTGGAAACACCATATATTTT

v_call: TRBV5-8
clone_size: .
j_call: TRBJ1-1
d_call: TRBD1
cdr3_aa: CASSLDREGDEAFF
cdr3_nt: TGTGCCAGCAGCCTAGACAGGGAAGGAGATGAAGCTTTCTTT

v_call: TRBV11-2
clone_size: .
j_call: TRBJ2-3
d_call: .
cdr3_aa: CASSFTGSSSQYF
cdr3_nt: TGTGCCAGCAGCTTCACCGGTAGCTCTTCCCAGTATTTT

v_call: TRBV6-1
clone_size: .
j_call: TRBJ1-1
d_call: TRBD1
cdr3_aa: CASSEVGWTSGGGTEAFF
cdr3_nt: TGTGCCAGCAGTGAAGTGGGGTGGACCTCAGGGGGGGGCACTGAAGCTTTCTTT

v_call: TRBV6-5
clone_size: .
j_call: TRBJ2-5
d_call: .
cdr3_aa: CASSYSTTATQETQYF
cdr3_nt: TGTGCCAGCAGTTACTCGACGACAGCTACTCAAGAGACCCAGTACTTC

v_call: TRBV5-1
clone_size: few
j_call: TRBJ2-5
d_call: TRBD2
cdr3_aa: CASSLVLAGETQYF
cdr3_nt: TGCGCCAGCAGCTTGGTTCTAGCGGGAGAGACCCAGTACTTC

v_call: TRBV6-5
clone_size: .
j_call: TRBJ1-5
d_call: .
cdr3_aa: CASGVWDQPQHF
cdr3_nt: TGTGCCAGCGGGGTTTGGGATCAGCCCCAGCATTTT

v_call: TRBV6-1
clone_size: .
j_call: TRBJ1-3
d_call: .
cdr3_aa: CASSELRNTIYF
cdr3_nt: TGTGCCAGCAGTGAGTTGCGAAACACCATATATTTT

v_call: TRBV19
clone_size: .
j_call: TRBJ1-3
d_call: .
cdr3_aa: CASSIVGRSGNTIYF
cdr3_nt: TGTGCCAGTAGTATAGTGGGGCGCTCTGGAAACACCATATATTTT

v_call: TRBV2
clone_size: .
j_call: TRBJ1-2
d_call: .
cdr3_aa: CASSAVASYGYTF
cdr3_nt: TGTGCCAGCAGTGCGGTGGCGAGCTATGGCTACACCTTC

v_call: TRBV5-4
clone_size: .
j_call: TRBJ1-1
d_call: .
cdr3_aa: CASSRRGPNTEAFF
cdr3_nt: TGTGCCAGCAGCCGCAGGGGACCGAACACTGAAGCTTTCTTT

v_call: TRBV6-1
clone_size: .
j_call: TRBJ2-3
d_call: TRBD2
cdr3_aa: CASSARGTSGSPDTQYF
cdr3_nt: TGTGCCAGCAGTGCCCGGGGGACTAGCGGGAGCCCAGATACGCAGTATTTT

v_call: TRBV5-4
clone_size: .
j_call: TRBJ2-7
d_call: TRBD1
cdr3_aa: CASSFDRVGHEQYF
cdr3_nt: TGTGCCAGCAGCTTTGACAGGGTAGGCCACGAGCAGTACTTC

v_call: TRBV9
clone_size: .
j_call: TRBJ2-1
d_call: .
cdr3_aa: CASSVDSSSSYNEQFF
cdr3_nt: TGTGCCAGCAGCGTAGACTCTAGCAGCTCCTACAATGAGCAGTTCTTC

v_call: TRBV30
clone_size: few
j_call: TRBJ1-5
d_call: TRBD1
cdr3_aa: CAWSVAGGGDQPQHF
cdr3_nt: TGTGCCTGGAGTGTAGCAGGGGGCGGTGATCAGCCCCAGCATTTT

v_call: TRBV6-1
clone_size: .
j_call: TRBJ1-2
d_call: .
cdr3_aa: CASFNPGGLRDGYTF
cdr3_nt: TGTGCCAGCTTTAATCCTGGCGGGCTCCGTGATGGCTACACCTTC

v_call: TRBV7-3
clone_size: many
j_call: TRBJ2-3
d_call: .
cdr3_aa: CASSSQLGRTTDTQYF
cdr3_nt: TGTGCCAGCAGCTCCCAGTTGGGGCGAACCACAGATACGCAGTATTTT

v_call: TRBV9
clone_size: .
j_call: TRBJ2-3
d_call: TRBD2
cdr3_aa: CASSETSVSTDTQYF
cdr3_nt: TGTGCCAGCAGCGAGACTAGCGTTAGCACAGATACGCAGTATTTT

v_call: TRBV2
clone_size: .
j_call: TRBJ1-6
d_call: .
cdr3_aa: CASSEGSPLHF
cdr3_nt: TGTGCCAGCAGTGAGGGCTCACCCCTCCACTTT

v_call: TRBV7-2
clone_size: once
j_call: TRBJ1-1
d_call: .
cdr3_aa: CASSWWQANTEAFF
cdr3_nt: TGTGCCAGCAGTTGGTGGCAGGCGAACACTGAAGCTTTCTTT

v_call: TRBV19
clone_size: .
j_call: TRBJ2-7
d_call: .
cdr3_aa: CASSISWEFSDEQYF
cdr3_nt: TGTGCCAGTAGTATTAGCTGGGAATTCTCGGACGAGCAGTACTTC

v_call: TRBV5-1
clone_size: .
j_call: TRBJ2-6
d_call: .
cdr3_aa: CASGGQAGANVLTF
cdr3_nt: TGCGCCAGCGGTGGACAAGCTGGGGCCAACGTCCTGACTTTC

v_call: TRBV5-5
clone_size: .
j_call: TRBJ2-1
d_call: .
cdr3_aa: CASSYVGAEQFF
cdr3_nt: TGTGCCAGCAGCTATGTCGGAGCTGAGCAGTTCTTC

v_call: TRBV28
clone_size: .
j_call: TRBJ1-2
d_call: TRBD1
cdr3_aa: CASGPTGGNYGYTF
cdr3_nt: TGTGCCAGCGGACCGACAGGGGGCAACTATGGCTACACCTTC

v_call: TRBV1
clone_size: .
j_call: TRBJ2-1
d_call: .
cdr3_aa: CTSGPGLAKNEQFF
cdr3_nt: TGCACCAGCGGGCCGGGACTAGCGAAAAATGAGCAGTTCTTC

v_call: TRBV5-4
clone_size: .
j_call: TRBJ2-5
d_call: .
cdr3_aa: CASSLVSFGGRSAGETQYF
cdr3_nt: TGTGCCAGCAGCTTGGTGTCTTTTGGGGGCCGGTCGGCGGGAGAGACCCAGTACTTC

v_call: TRBV20-1
clone_size: .
j_call: TRBJ2-7
d_call: .
cdr3_aa: CSAARLKQYF
cdr3_nt: TGCAGTGCAGCTAGACTCAAGCAGTACTTC

v_call: TRBV5-1
clone_size: .
j_call: TRBJ2-5
d_call: .
cdr3_aa: CASSLGVGDQETQYF
cdr3_nt: TGCGCCAGCAGCTTGGGAGTGGGGGATCAAGAGACCCAGTACTTC

v_call: TRBV7-3
clone_size: many
j_call: TRBJ2-3
d_call: .
cdr3_aa: CASSPALTDTQYF
cdr3_nt: TGTGCCAGCAGCCCGGCCCTCACAGATACGCAGTATTTT

v_call: TRBV29-1
clone_size: .
j_call: TRBJ2-2
d_call: .
cdr3_aa: CSVQRGTGGTGELFF
cdr3_nt: TGCAGCGTACAGCGGGGGACAGGTGGGACCGGGGAGCTGTTTTTT

v_call: TRBV28
clone_size: once
j_call: TRBJ1-2
d_call: .
cdr3_aa: CASRLREQGFYGYTF
cdr3_nt: TGTGCCAGCAGGTTACGGGAGCAGGGCTTCTATGGCTACACCTTC

v_call: TRBV4-3
clone_size: .
j_call: TRBJ2-5
d_call: TRBD2
cdr3_aa: CASSQDLAGASETQYF
cdr3_nt: TGCGCCAGCAGCCAAGATTTGGCGGGAGCGAGCGAGACCCAGTACTTC

v_call: TRBV18
clone_size: .
j_call: TRBJ2-4
d_call: TRBD1
cdr3_aa: CASSDGQVAIQYF
cdr3_nt: TGTGCCAGCTCAGACGGACAGGTGGCCATTCAGTACTTC

v_call: TRBV5-1
clone_size: .
j_call: TRBJ2-7
d_call: .
cdr3_aa: CASSLVPVGEQYF
cdr3_nt: TGCGCCAGCAGCTTGGTCCCGGTCGGCGAGCAGTACTTC

v_call: TRBV4-1
clone_size: .
j_call: TRBJ2-1
d_call: .
cdr3_aa: CASSPGGRLDRRGASYNEQFF
cdr3_nt: TGCGCCAGCAGCCCCGGCGGTAGACTAGACCGTAGGGGAGCCTCCTACAATGAGCAGTTCTTC

v_call: TRBV5-1
clone_size: .
j_call: TRBJ2-1
d_call: TRBD2
cdr3_aa: CASSLAETSGYNEQFF
cdr3_nt: TGCGCCAGCAGCTTGGCCGAGACTAGCGGCTACAATGAGCAGTTCTTC

v_call: TRBV28
clone_size: .
j_call: TRBJ2-3
d_call: .
cdr3_aa: CASSTGTDTQYF
cdr3_nt: TGTGCCAGCAGTACAGGGACAGATACGCAGTATTTT

v_call: TRBV7-2
clone_size: .
j_call: TRBJ1-4
d_call: .
cdr3_aa: CASSLDRGAAGKLFF
cdr3_nt: TGTGCCAGCAGCTTGGACCGCGGGGCTGCAGGGAAACTGTTTTTT

v_call: TRBV29-1
clone_size: .
j_call: TRBJ1-3
d_call: TRBD1
cdr3_aa: CSASPRTGLNTIYF
cdr3_nt: TGCAGCGCGTCCCCCCGGACAGGTCTAAACACCATATATTTT

v_call: TRBV2
clone_size: once
j_call: TRBJ2-1
d_call: .
cdr3_aa: CASSEIVDNEQFF
cdr3_nt: TGTGCCAGCAGTGAGATCGTCGACAATGAGCAGTTCTTC

v_call: TRBV5-1
clone_size: .
j_call: TRBJ2-1
d_call: .
cdr3_aa: CASSGYGSSYNEQFF
cdr3_nt: TGCGCCAGCAGCGGATATGGGAGCTCCTACAATGAGCAGTTCTTC

v_call: TRBV29-1
clone_size: few
j_call: TRBJ2-3
d_call: TRBD2
cdr3_aa: CSAQPPGLVGLGTQYF
cdr3_nt: TGCAGCGCGCAGCCCCCGGGACTAGTGGGTTTAGGTACGCAGTATTTT

v_call: TRBV6-1
clone_size: .
j_call: TRBJ2-3
d_call: .
cdr3_aa: CAGGLSGDSTDTQYF
cdr3_nt: TGTGCCGGAGGACTATCGGGAGATAGCACAGATACGCAGTATTTT

v_call: TRBV27
clone_size: .
j_call: TRBJ2-1
d_call: TRBD2
cdr3_aa: CASSPRTGTSGNEQFF
cdr3_nt: TGTGCCAGCAGTCCGCGCACCGGGACTAGCGGGAATGAGCAGTTCTTC

v_call: TRBV5-1
clone_size: .
j_call: TRBJ2-5
d_call: .
cdr3_aa: CASSWSGGGQETQYF
cdr3_nt: TGCGCCAGCAGCTGGAGTGGGGGCGGCCAAGAGACCCAGTACTTC

v_call: TRBV29-1
clone_size: .
j_call: TRBJ2-2
d_call: .
cdr3_aa: CSVEDRRLLPGGELFF
cdr3_nt: TGCAGCGTTGAAGATCGGCGCCTTCTGCCCGGCGGGGAGCTGTTTTTT

v_call: TRBV11-2
clone_size: .
j_call: TRBJ2-4
d_call: TRBD2
cdr3_aa: CASRGAGTSGTKAKNIQYF
cdr3_nt: TGTGCCAGCAGGGGGGCCGGGACTAGCGGGACGAAAGCCAAAAACATTCAGTACTTC

v_call: TRBV28
clone_size: .
j_call: TRBJ2-7
d_call: TRBD1
cdr3_aa: CASSSGTVVYEQYF
cdr3_nt: TGTGCCAGCAGTTCCGGGACAGTAGTCTACGAGCAGTACTTC

v_call: TRBV28
clone_size: once
j_call: TRBJ1-3
d_call: .
cdr3_aa: CASIGANGNTIYF
cdr3_nt: TGTGCCAGCATCGGGGCTAATGGAAACACCATATATTTT

v_call: TRBV29-1
clone_size: .
j_call: TRBJ2-1
d_call: TRBD2
cdr3_aa: CSVDLGLDEQFF
cdr3_nt: TGCAGCGTTGACTTAGGACTAGACGAGCAGTTCTTC

v_call: TRBV7-8
clone_size: .
j_call: TRBJ2-7
d_call: TRBD1
cdr3_aa: CASSLGQGLSYEQYF
cdr3_nt: TGTGCCAGCAGCTTAGGACAGGGCCTCTCCTACGAGCAGTACTTC

v_call: TRBV5-6
clone_size: .
j_call: TRBJ2-5
d_call: .
cdr3_aa: CASSSWAGWETQYF
cdr3_nt: TGTGCCAGCAGCTCCTGGGCAGGGTGGGAGACCCAGTACTTC

v_call: TRBV27
clone_size: .
j_call: TRBJ2-1
d_call: TRBD2
cdr3_aa: CASSFLGLTSSLYNEQFF
cdr3_nt: TGTGCCAGCAGTTTCTTAGGGCTGACTAGCAGCTTATACAATGAGCAGTTCTTC

v_call: TRBV7-8
clone_size: once
j_call: TRBJ2-3
d_call: TRBD2
cdr3_aa: CASSSSPASGSFTDTQYF
cdr3_nt: TGTGCCAGCAGCTCTAGCCCGGCTAGCGGGAGTTTCACAGATACGCAGTATTTT

v_call: TRBV18
clone_size: .
j_call: TRBJ2-2
d_call: TRBD1
cdr3_aa: CASSRGREGATGELFF
cdr3_nt: TGTGCCAGCTCACGAGGTCGAGAGGGGGCGACCGGGGAGCTGTTTTTT

v_call: TRBV28
clone_size: .
j_call: TRBJ1-5
d_call: .
cdr3_aa: CASSLAGAGQPQHF
cdr3_nt: TGTGCCAGCAGTTTAGCGGGGGCTGGCCAGCCCCAGCATTTT